Described below is a single T cell receptor (beta chain) sequence and its context. Produced via immunoSEQ multiplex PCR; TCRdb's table is partial and in-frame only. The sample consists of about 84,000 clones, about 80% of them appearing once. The sample belongs to a study of blood T cell repertoires in COVID-19. This CDR3 comprises 12 residues. Trimming left V 4 bases short and J 4 bases short, with 10 bases between. CDR1 SQVTM and CDR2 ANQGSEA come from the germline V gene. The origin of this receptor is a man aged 45-60 years with active or convalescent COVID-19. The sequenced sample consisted of peripheral blood. The gene calls are TRBV29-1 and TRBJ2-5; tentatively, D is TRBD2 (6 bases). In DNA form, the CDR3 reads TGCAGCGTTGGGCAGGGAGGAGAGACCCAGTACTTC. Its translation: CSVGQGGETQYF.